A selection of T cell receptor beta chains follows, all from one sample in a study of cytomegalovirus exposure and HLA in healthy donors. The protocol was immunoSEQ multiplex PCR, while the TCRdb copy is restricted to in-frame clones and leaves out a portion. The sample has 180,000 or so clones; approximately 80% are singletons. Sample: PBMCs. Receptor source: a woman aged 18-30 years in good health and CMV-seronegative. CDR3s include the opening cysteine and the closing phenylalanine or tryptophan. D genes are given only for firm matches. Only part of the rows carry a size: once, few, many, or a class if the clone is expanded.

v_gene,d_gene,j_gene,len,abundance,CDR3aa,CDR3nt
TRBV7-2,TRBD2,TRBJ2-5,17,.,CASSQYGASGSRSTQYF,TGTGCCAGCAGCCAGTACGGGGCTAGCGGGAGCCGTAGTACCCAGTACTTC
TRBV20-1,TRBD2,TRBJ2-1,11,.,CSASMGTSRFF,TGCAGTGCTAGCATGGGGACTAGTCGATTCTTC
TRBV28,TRBD1,TRBJ2-7,13,.,CACEERGPYEQYF,TGCGCTTGCGAGGAGAGGGGGCCCTACGAGCAGTACTTC
TRBV4-2,TRBD2,TRBJ2-7,16,.,CASSQDKGLGTYEQYF,TGTGCCAGCAGCCAAGATAAGGGACTAGGTACCTACGAGCAGTACTTC
TRBV2,.,TRBJ1-1,14,once,CASSVRPGHREAFF,TGTGCCAGCAGTGTTCGGCCGGGACACAGAGAAGCTTTCTTT
TRBV27,.,TRBJ1-2,13,.,CASSLSGVNGYTF,TGTGCCAGCAGTTTATCAGGGGTAAATGGCTACACCTTC
TRBV19,.,TRBJ2-2,14,.,CASSTREAGFWLFF,TGTGCCAGTAGTACGAGGGAGGCGGGGTTTTGGCTGTTTTTT
TRBV11-3,.,TRBJ2-5,17,.,CASSLVSARRMGETQYF,TGTGCCAGCAGCTTAGTCTCGGCTAGGAGGATGGGAGAGACCCAGTACTTC
TRBV4-2,.,TRBJ1-1,13,.,CASSRTDNTEAFF,TGTGCCAGCAGCCGGACAGATAACACTGAAGCTTTCTTT
TRBV4-3,.,TRBJ1-4,19,.,CASSQGSRKTTGIGEKLFF,TGCGCCAGCAGCCAAGGTTCAAGAAAGACCACGGGGATAGGTGAAAAACTGTTTTTT
TRBV7-9,.,TRBJ2-7,18,.,CASSLSRGVGRRSYEQYF,TGTGCCAGCAGCTTGTCCAGGGGGGTCGGACGGAGGTCCTACGAGCAGTACTTC
TRBV5-1,.,TRBJ1-4,14,.,CASSFSMRNEKLFF,TGCGCCAGCAGCTTCTCCATGAGGAATGAAAAACTGTTTTTT
TRBV5-4,TRBD2,TRBJ2-7,15,.,CASSSPGGSSYEQYF,TGTGCCAGCAGCTCTCCCGGGGGGAGCTCCTACGAGCAGTACTTC
TRBV4-1,TRBD2,TRBJ2-3,19,once,CASSQLATSGSQGGDTQYF,TGCGCCAGCAGCCAACTCGCTACTAGCGGGAGTCAAGGAGGAGATACGCAGTATTTT
TRBV6-4,TRBD1,TRBJ2-2,18,.,CASSAAPDRGGGAGELFF,TGTGCCAGCAGTGCCGCACCCGACAGGGGTGGAGGGGCCGGGGAGCTGTTTTTT
TRBV18,.,TRBJ1-1,14,.,CASSPPPGGTEAFF,TGTGCCAGCTCACCACCACCTGGAGGGACTGAAGCTTTCTTT
TRBV19,TRBD2,TRBJ2-5,17,once,CASSTPLAGDGRETQYF,TGTGCCAGTAGTACCCCTCTAGCGGGAGATGGTAGGGAGACCCAGTACTTC
TRBV25-1,TRBD1,TRBJ2-3,15,.,CASSPGQGAGDTQYF,TGTGCCAGCAGCCCGGGACAGGGGGCGGGAGATACGCAGTATTTT
TRBV28,.,TRBJ1-1,15,.,CASSMYQGTNTEAFF,TGTGCCAGCAGCATGTATCAGGGGACGAACACTGAAGCTTTCTTT
TRBV5-8,TRBD1,TRBJ1-3,17,.,CASSTVRDSYSGNTIYF,TGTGCCAGCAGCACCGTCCGGGACAGCTACTCTGGAAACACCATATATTTT
TRBV14,.,TRBJ1-4,16,.,CASSQDSGRTNEKLFF,TGTGCCAGCAGCCAAGATTCCGGGAGGACTAATGAAAAACTGTTTTTT
TRBV4-1,TRBD1,TRBJ2-3,15,.,CASSQARTGWDTQYF,TGCGCCAGCAGCCAAGCCCGGACAGGGTGGGATACGCAGTATTTT
TRBV6-5,.,TRBJ2-3,16,.,CASSFKAEPSADTQYF,TGTGCCAGCAGTTTTAAGGCGGAGCCCAGCGCAGATACGCAGTATTTT
TRBV10-3,.,TRBJ2-7,14,.,CAIMRGTDNYEQYF,TGTGCCATCATGAGAGGAACGGATAACTACGAGCAGTACTTC
TRBV5-1,.,TRBJ2-7,14,.,CASSLAALVHEQYF,TGCGCCAGCAGCTTGGCCGCTTTAGTCCACGAGCAGTACTTC
TRBV19,.,TRBJ1-4,14,.,CASSIGVSYEKLFF,TGTGCCAGTAGTATCGGGGTCTCATATGAAAAACTGTTTTTT
TRBV5-4,.,TRBJ1-1,14,.,CASSYAGMNTEAFF,TGTGCCAGCAGCTACGCGGGGATGAACACTGAAGCTTTCTTT
TRBV5-4,.,TRBJ2-1,12,.,CASSLTGSEQFF,TGTGCCAGCAGCTTGACAGGGAGTGAGCAGTTCTTC
TRBV27,TRBD2,TRBJ2-1,13,few,CASSLGTNNEQFF,TGTGCCAGCAGTTTAGGGACTAACAATGAGCAGTTCTTC
TRBV27,.,TRBJ1-4,15,.,CATTTPGATNEKLFF,TGTGCCACTACTACTCCAGGGGCAACTAATGAAAAACTGTTTTTT
TRBV27,TRBD2,TRBJ2-7,15,.,CASRALVGGVYEQYF,TGTGCCAGCAGGGCACTAGTGGGGGGGGTCTACGAGCAGTACTTC
TRBV28,.,TRBJ1-5,13,.,CASSTGLNQPQHF,TGTGCCAGCAGCACGGGACTTAATCAGCCCCAGCATTTT
TRBV6-1,.,TRBJ2-3,14,.,CASSDSIVWDTQYF,TGTGCCAGCAGTGACAGTATTGTTTGGGATACGCAGTATTTT
TRBV19,.,TRBJ1-5,13,.,CASRDRYNQPQHF,TGTGCCAGTAGGGACAGATACAATCAGCCCCAGCATTTT
TRBV5-6,.,TRBJ1-4,14,.,CASSLLSDWEKLFF,TGTGCCAGCAGCTTGCTTTCAGACTGGGAAAAACTGTTTTTT
TRBV27,.,TRBJ1-2,13,.,CASSLRAGYGYTF,TGTGCCAGCAGTTTAAGGGCGGGTTATGGCTACACCTTC
TRBV12-5,TRBD2,TRBJ2-2,19,.,CASGLVSVGGSGDTGELFF,TGTGCTAGTGGTTTGGTATCGGTAGGCGGGAGCGGCGACACCGGGGAGCTGTTTTTT
TRBV5-1,.,TRBJ2-7,14,.,CASSLDRWVDEQYF,TGCGCCAGCAGCTTGGACAGGTGGGTGGACGAGCAGTACTTC
TRBV7-8,.,TRBJ2-7,12,once,CASSLARAGASF,TGTGCCAGCAGCTTAGCGCGAGCAGGCGCGTCCTTC
TRBV19,.,TRBJ2-7,13,.,CASSKPGAYEQYF,TGTGCCAGTAGTAAGCCAGGGGCCTACGAGCAGTACTTC
TRBV19,TRBD2,TRBJ2-2,14,few,CASIAGMNTGELFF,TGTGCCAGTATAGCGGGAATGAACACCGGGGAGCTGTTTTTT
TRBV30,TRBD1,TRBJ2-7,14,.,CAWTVTGANREQYF,TGTGCCTGGACGGTGACAGGGGCTAATCGCGAGCAGTACTTC
TRBV5-1,.,TRBJ2-3,14,few,CASSSREVQDTQYF,TGCGCCAGCAGCTCGCGGGAAGTACAAGATACGCAGTATTTT
TRBV7-3,.,TRBJ2-3,15,.,CASSSVPGITDTQYF,TGTGCCAGCAGCTCGGTCCCCGGGATCACAGATACGCAGTATTTT
TRBV19,TRBD1,TRBJ2-2,14,.,CASSTNRGTGELFF,TGTGCCAGTAGTACAAACAGGGGCACCGGGGAGCTGTTTTTT
TRBV6-1,.,TRBJ2-1,14,.,CASSERESYNEQFF,TGTGCCAGCAGTGAGAGGGAGAGCTACAATGAGCAGTTCTTC
TRBV11-3,.,TRBJ2-3,15,.,CASSFQTALTDTQYF,TGTGCCAGCAGCTTCCAGACAGCTCTCACAGATACGCAGTATTTT
TRBV2,.,TRBJ2-1,15,.,CASLEELAAYNELFF,TGTGCCAGCCTTGAGGAACTAGCTGCCTACAATGAGCTGTTCTTC
TRBV27,TRBD2,TRBJ2-7,15,.,CASSLSLAGAYEQYF,TGTGCCAGCAGTTTGAGCCTAGCGGGGGCCTACGAGCAGTACTTC
TRBV4-1,.,TRBJ2-3,15,.,CASSQGLPITDTQYF,TGCGCCAGCAGCCAGGGACTTCCTATCACAGATACGCAGTATTTT
TRBV2,TRBD2,TRBJ2-1,19,.,CASSETTTSGRASYNEQFF,TGTGCCAGCAGTGAAACGACGACTAGCGGGAGGGCTTCCTACAATGAGCAGTTCTTC
TRBV11-3,TRBD2,TRBJ2-1,14,.,CASSLAGGRDEQFF,TGTGCCAGCAGCTTAGCGGGAGGGAGGGATGAGCAGTTCTTC
TRBV5-1,.,TRBJ2-3,16,.,CASSLNYPVRGDTQYF,TGCGCCAGCAGCTTGAACTACCCAGTTCGGGGAGATACGCAGTATTTT
TRBV15,.,TRBJ1-4,16,.,CATSSHSRGRNEKLFF,TGTGCCACCAGCAGTCATAGCAGGGGTAGGAATGAAAAACTGTTTTTT